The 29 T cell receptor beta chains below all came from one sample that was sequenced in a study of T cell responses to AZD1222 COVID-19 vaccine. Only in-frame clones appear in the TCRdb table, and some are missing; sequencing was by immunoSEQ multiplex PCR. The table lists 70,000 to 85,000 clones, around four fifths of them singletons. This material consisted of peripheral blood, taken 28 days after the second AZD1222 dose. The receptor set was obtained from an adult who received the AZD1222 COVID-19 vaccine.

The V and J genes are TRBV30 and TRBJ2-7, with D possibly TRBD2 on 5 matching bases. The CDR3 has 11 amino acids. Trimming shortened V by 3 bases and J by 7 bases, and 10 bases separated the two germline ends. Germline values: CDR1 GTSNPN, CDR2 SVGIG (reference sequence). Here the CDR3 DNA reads TGTGCCTGGAGCTCACGGGAAGAGCAGTACTTC. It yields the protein CAWSSREEQYF.

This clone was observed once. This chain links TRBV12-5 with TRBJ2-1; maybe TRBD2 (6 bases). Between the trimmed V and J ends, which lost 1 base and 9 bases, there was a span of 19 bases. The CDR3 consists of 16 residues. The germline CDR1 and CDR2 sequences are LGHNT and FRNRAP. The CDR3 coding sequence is TGTGCTAGTGGTTTGGCCTCCCCATCCACCGGGAGTGAGCAGTTCTTC. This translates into CASGLASPSTGSEQFF.

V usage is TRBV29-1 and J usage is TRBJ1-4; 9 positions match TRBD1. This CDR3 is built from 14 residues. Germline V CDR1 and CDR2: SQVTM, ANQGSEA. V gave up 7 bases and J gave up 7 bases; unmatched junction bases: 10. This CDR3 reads CSGRTGGLGEKLFF. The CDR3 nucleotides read TGCAGCGGGCGAACAGGGGGCTTAGGTGAAAAACTGTTTTTT.

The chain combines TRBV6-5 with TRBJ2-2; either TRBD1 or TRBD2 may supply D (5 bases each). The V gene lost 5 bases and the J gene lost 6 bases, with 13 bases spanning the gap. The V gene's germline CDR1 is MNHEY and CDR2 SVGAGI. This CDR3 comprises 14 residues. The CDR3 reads CASSKTGTAGELFF. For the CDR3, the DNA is TGTGCCAGCAGTAAAACGGGGACCGCCGGGGAGCTGTTTTTT.

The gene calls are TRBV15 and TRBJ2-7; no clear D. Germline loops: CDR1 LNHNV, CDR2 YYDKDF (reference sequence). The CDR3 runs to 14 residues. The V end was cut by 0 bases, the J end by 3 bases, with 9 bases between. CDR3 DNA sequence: TGTGCCACCAGCAGAGATAGAAGTAGCTACGAGCAGTACTTC. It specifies CATSRDRSSYEQYF.

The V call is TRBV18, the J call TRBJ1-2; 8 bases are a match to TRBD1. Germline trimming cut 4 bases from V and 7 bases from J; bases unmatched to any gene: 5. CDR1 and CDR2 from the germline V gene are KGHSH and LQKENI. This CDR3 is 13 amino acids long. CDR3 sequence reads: CASSLQGAGGYTF. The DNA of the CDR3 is TGTGCCAGCTCACTTCAGGGGGCCGGTGGCTACACCTTC.

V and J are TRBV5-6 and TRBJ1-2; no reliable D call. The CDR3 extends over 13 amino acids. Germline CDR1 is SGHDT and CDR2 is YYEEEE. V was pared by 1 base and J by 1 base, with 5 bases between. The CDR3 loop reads CASSLRSNYGYTF. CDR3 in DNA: TGTGCCAGCAGCTTGAGAAGTAACTATGGCTACACCTTC.

CDR3 amino acids: CASSQNGPPNSPLHF. For the CDR3, the DNA is TGCGCCAGCAGCCAGAACGGGCCGCCTAATTCACCCCTCCACTTT. V and J are TRBV4-1 and TRBJ1-6; D not resolved. Trimming left V 3 bases short and J 6 bases short, with 12 bases between. Germline V lookup: CDR1 MGHRA, CDR2 YSYEKL. The CDR3 has 15 amino acids.

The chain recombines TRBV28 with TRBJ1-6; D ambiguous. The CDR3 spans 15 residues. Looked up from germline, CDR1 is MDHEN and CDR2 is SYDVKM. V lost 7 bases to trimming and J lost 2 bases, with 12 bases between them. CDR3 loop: CASNGGAPYNSPLHF. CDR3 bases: TGTGCCAGCAATGGCGGAGCCCCCTATAATTCACCCCTCCACTTT.

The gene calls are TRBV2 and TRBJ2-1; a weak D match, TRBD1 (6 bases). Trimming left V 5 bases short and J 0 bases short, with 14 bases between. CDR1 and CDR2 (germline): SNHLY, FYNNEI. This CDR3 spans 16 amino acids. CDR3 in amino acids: CASSRLTGSSYNEQFF. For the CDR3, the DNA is TGTGCCAGCAGTCGATTAACAGGGAGCTCCTACAATGAGCAGTTCTTC. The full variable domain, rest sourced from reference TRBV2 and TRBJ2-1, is EPEVTQTPSHQVTQMGQEVILRCVPISNHLYFYWYRQILGQKVEFLVSFYNNEISEKSEIFDDQFSVERPDGSNFTLKIRSTKLEDSAMYFCASSRLTGSSYNEQFFGPGTRLTVL.

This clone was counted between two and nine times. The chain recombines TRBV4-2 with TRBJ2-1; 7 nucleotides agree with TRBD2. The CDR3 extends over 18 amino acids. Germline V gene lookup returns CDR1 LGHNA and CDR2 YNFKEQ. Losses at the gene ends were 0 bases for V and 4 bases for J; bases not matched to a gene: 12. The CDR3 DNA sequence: TGTGCCAGCAGCCAAGATTCGGGAGCGGGAAAGTGGTACAATGAGCAGTTCTTC. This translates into CASSQDSGAGKWYNEQFF.

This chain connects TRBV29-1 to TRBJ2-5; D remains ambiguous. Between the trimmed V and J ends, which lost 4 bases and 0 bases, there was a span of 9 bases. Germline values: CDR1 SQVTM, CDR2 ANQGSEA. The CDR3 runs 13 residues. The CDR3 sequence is CSVVGQYQETQYF. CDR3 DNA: TGCAGCGTTGTGGGTCAATACCAAGAGACCCAGTACTTC.

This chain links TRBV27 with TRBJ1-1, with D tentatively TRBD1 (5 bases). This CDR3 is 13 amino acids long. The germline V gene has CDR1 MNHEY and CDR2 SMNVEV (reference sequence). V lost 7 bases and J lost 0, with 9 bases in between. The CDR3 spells CASKGPMNTEAFF. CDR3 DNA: TGTGCCAGCAAGGGACCGATGAACACTGAAGCTTTCTTT.

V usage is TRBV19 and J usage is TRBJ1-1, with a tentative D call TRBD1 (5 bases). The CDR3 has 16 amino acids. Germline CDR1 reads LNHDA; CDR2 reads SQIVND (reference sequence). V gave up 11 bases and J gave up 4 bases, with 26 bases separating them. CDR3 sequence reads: CASGRLRGREGTEAFF. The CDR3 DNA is TGTGCCTCGGGAAGGCTAAGGGGCCGGGAGGGCACTGAAGCTTTCTTT. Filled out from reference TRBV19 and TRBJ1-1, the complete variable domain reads DGGITQSPKYLFRKEGQNVTLSCEQNLNHDAMYWYRQDPGQGLRLIYYSQIVNDFQKGDIAEGYSVSREKKESFPLTVTSAQKNPTAFYLCASGRLRGREGTEAFFGQGTRLTVV.

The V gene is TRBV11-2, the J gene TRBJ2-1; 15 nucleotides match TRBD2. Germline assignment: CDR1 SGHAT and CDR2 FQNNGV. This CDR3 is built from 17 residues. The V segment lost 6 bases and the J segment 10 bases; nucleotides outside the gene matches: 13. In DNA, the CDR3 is TGTGCCAGCAGTCCGCTTAGGGGACTAGCGGGAGGAGAGGAGCAGTTCTTC. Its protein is CASSPLRGLAGGEEQFF.

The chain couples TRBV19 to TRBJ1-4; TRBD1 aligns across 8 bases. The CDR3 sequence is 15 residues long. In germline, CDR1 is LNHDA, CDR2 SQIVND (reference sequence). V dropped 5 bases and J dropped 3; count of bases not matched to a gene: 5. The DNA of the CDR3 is TGTGCCAGTAGTCCGTCGACAGGGGCTAATGAAAAACTGTTTTTT. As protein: CASSPSTGANEKLFF.

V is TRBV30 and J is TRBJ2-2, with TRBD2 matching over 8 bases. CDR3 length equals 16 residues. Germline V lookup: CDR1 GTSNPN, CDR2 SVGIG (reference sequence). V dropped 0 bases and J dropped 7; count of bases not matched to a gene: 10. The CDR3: CAWSVRWAGGGGELFF. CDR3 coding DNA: TGTGCCTGGAGTGTACGATGGGCGGGAGGAGGCGGGGAGCTGTTTTTT.

The CDR3 DNA reads TGTGCCAGCAGCTTAGATGGGACAGGGTACTACAATGAGCAGTTCTTC. Translating gives CASSLDGTGYYNEQFF. This chain links TRBV11-3 with TRBJ2-1; 9 bases map to TRBD1. Unmatched junction bases numbered 3, after V lost 0 bases and J lost 3 bases. Germline V gene sequence: CDR1 SGHNT, CDR2 YENEEA. CDR3 size: 16 residues.

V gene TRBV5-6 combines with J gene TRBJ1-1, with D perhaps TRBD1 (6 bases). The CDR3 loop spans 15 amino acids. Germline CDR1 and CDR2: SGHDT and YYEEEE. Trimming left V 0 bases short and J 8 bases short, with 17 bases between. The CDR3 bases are TGTGCCAGCAGCTTGGAGGTTAGGACAGAGAAAGAAGCTTTCTTT. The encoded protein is CASSLEVRTEKEAFF.

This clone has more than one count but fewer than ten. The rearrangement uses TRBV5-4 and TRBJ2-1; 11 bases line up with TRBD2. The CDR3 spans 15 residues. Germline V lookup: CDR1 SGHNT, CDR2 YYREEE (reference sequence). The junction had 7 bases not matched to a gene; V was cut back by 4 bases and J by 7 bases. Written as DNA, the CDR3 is TGTGCCAGCAGCCCCCGACTAGCGGGAATGAATGAGCAGTTCTTC. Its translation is CASSPRLAGMNEQFF.

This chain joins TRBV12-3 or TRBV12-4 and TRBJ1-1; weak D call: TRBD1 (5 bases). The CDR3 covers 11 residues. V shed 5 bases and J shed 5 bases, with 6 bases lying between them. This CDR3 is CASSRGTEAFF. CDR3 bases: TGTGCCAGCAGTCGGGGGACTGAAGCTTTCTTT.

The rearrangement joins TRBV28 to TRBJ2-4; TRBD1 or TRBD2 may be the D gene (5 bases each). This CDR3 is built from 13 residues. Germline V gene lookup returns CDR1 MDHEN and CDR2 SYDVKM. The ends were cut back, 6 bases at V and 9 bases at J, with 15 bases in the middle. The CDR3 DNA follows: TGTGCCAGCAGCCTGTTCGGGGCCCCCATTCAGTACTTC. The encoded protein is CASSLFGAPIQYF. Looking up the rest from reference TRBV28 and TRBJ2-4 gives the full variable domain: DVKVTQSSRYLVKRTGEKVFLECVQDMDHENMFWYRQDPGLGLRLIYFSYDVKMKEKGDIPEGYSVSREKKERFSLILESASTNQTSMYLCASSLFGAPIQYFGAGTRLSVL.

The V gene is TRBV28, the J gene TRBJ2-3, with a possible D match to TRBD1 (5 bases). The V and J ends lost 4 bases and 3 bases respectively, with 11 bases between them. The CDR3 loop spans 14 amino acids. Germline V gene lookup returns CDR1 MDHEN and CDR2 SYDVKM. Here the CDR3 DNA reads TGTGCCAGCAGTTGGCAGGGATGGACAGATACGCAGTATTTT. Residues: CASSWQGWTDTQYF.

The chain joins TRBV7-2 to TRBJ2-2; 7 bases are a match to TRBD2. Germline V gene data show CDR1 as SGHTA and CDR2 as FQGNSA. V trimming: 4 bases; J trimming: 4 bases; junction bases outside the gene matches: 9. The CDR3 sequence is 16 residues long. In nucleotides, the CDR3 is TGTGCCAGCAGCTCCGCCCCGGGACTACCCACCGGGGAGCTGTTTTTT. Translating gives CASSSAPGLPTGELFF.

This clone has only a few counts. The DNA for the CDR3 is TGTGCCAGCAGTTTCCTCGGGACAGGGGGATTTGGCGAGCAGTACTTC. Translated, it gives CASSFLGTGGFGEQYF. The gene calls are TRBV27 and TRBJ2-7, with TRBD1 identical over 11 bases. The CDR3 is 16 amino acids. The V gene's germline CDR1 is MNHEY and CDR2 SMNVEV (reference sequence). V trimming: 3 bases; J trimming: 6 bases; junction bases outside the gene matches: 10.

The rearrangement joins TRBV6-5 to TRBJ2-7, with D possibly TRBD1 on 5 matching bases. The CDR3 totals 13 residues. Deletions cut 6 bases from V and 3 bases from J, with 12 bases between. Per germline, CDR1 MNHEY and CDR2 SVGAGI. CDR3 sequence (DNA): TGTGCCAGCAGCGCAGGGTTGGGCTACGAGCAGTACTTC. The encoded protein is CASSAGLGYEQYF.

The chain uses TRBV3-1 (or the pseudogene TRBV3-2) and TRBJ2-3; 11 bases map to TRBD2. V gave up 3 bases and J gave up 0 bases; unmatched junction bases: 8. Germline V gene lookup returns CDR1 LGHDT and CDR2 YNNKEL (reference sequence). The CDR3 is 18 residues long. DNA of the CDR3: TGTGCCAGCAGCCACACTACCGGGACTAGCGGCAGCACAGATACGCAGTATTTT. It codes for CASSHTTGTSGSTDTQYF.

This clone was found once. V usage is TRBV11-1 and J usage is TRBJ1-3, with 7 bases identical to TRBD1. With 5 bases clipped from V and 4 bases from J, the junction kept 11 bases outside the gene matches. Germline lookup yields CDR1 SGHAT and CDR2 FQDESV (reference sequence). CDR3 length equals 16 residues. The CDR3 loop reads CASSPRQGLIGNTIYF. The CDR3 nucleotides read TGTGCCAGCAGCCCCCGACAGGGCCTGATCGGAAACACCATATATTTT.

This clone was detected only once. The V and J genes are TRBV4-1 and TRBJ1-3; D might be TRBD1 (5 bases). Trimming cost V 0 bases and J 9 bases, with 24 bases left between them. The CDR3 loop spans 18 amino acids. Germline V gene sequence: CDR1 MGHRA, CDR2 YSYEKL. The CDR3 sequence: CASSQDWAPGGTGGTIYF. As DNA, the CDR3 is TGCGCCAGCAGCCAAGATTGGGCTCCCGGAGGTACAGGAGGCACCATATATTTT.